A single sample gave rise to the 10 T cell receptor beta chains below, sequenced in a study of blood T cell repertoires in COVID-19. Assay used: immunoSEQ multiplex PCR; TCRdb lists only in-frame clones, some missing. In the table there are 120,000 to 150,000 clones, 85% to 90% of which are singletons. Sequenced input: PBMCs or T cells enriched from blood (not recorded which). These receptors originate from a woman aged 25 to 39 with acute COVID-19.

This chain connects TRBV5-4 to TRBJ2-7, with 10 nucleotides matching TRBD2. The germline CDR1 and CDR2 sequences are SGHNT and YYREEE (reference sequence). This CDR3 is built from 14 residues. With V trimmed by 3 bases and J by 4 bases, 4 bases remained unmatched. The CDR3 DNA reads as TGTGCCAGCAGCTCCGGGACTAGCGCTTACGAGCAGTACTTC. This translates into CASSSGTSAYEQYF.

This sequence joins TRBV24-1 and TRBJ2-1; TRBD1 is a possible D gene (6 bases). The germline CDR1 and CDR2 sequences are KGHDR and SFDVKD. V lost 2 bases and J 2 bases, leaving 9 bases between the germline ends. The CDR3 loop spans 15 amino acids. Here the CDR3 reads CATSDSWGPYNEQFF. CDR3 nucleotide sequence: TGTGCCACCAGTGATTCCTGGGGGCCCTACAATGAGCAGTTCTTC.

The J gene is TRBJ1-4, the V gene TRBV7-2, with 9 bases identical to TRBD1. V trimming: 3 bases; J trimming: 7 bases; junction bases outside the gene matches: 3. Per germline, CDR1 SGHTA and CDR2 FQGNSA. This CDR3 comprises 14 residues. CDR3 nucleotides: TGTGCCAGCAGCTTGGTACAGGGGGCTGAAAAACTGTTTTTT. Its protein product is CASSLVQGAEKLFF.

The V and J genes are TRBV18 and TRBJ1-1; 8 positions agree with TRBD1. Germline CDR1 is KGHSH and CDR2 is LQKENI. CDR3 length: 13 amino acids. Trimming removed 4 bases from V and 4 bases from J; junction bases left unmatched: 2. The CDR3 here is CASSLGQVTEAFF. Written as DNA, the CDR3 is TGTGCCAGCTCACTGGGACAGGTCACTGAAGCTTTCTTT.

The chain is built from TRBV11-2 and TRBJ2-1, with 8 bases fitting TRBD2. Per germline, CDR1 SGHAT and CDR2 FQNNGV. This CDR3 spans 13 amino acids. Unmatched junction bases numbered 1, after V lost 3 bases and J lost 6 bases. The CDR3 loop is CASSFLAGNEQFF. CDR3 nucleotide sequence: TGTGCCAGCAGCTTCCTAGCGGGCAATGAGCAGTTCTTC. Based on the CDR3 plus reference TRBV11-2 and TRBJ2-1, the full variable domain is EAGVAQSPRYKIIEKRQSVAFWCNPISGHATLYWYQQILGQGPKLLIQFQNNGVVDDSQLPKDRFSAERLKGVDSTLKIQPAKLEDSAVYLCASSFLAGNEQFFGPGTRLTVL.

This chain links TRBV4-1 with TRBJ2-5, with 9 bases that match TRBD1. Germline lookup yields CDR1 MGHRA and CDR2 YSYEKL. The CDR3 consists of 14 residues. V lost 2 bases and J lost 5; bases outside the gene matches: 3. The DNA of the CDR3 is TGCGCCAGCAGCCAAACAGGGGGCTGGGAGACCCAGTACTTC. Its translation: CASSQTGGWETQYF.

CDR3 loop: CASSQNNQPQHF. In DNA form, the CDR3 reads TGTGCCAGCAGCCAGAATAATCAGCCCCAGCATTTT. This chain connects TRBV7-9 to TRBJ1-5; the D is unclear. The V and J ends lost 5 bases and 4 bases respectively, with 6 bases between them. Germline-derived CDR1 and CDR2 are SEHNR and FQNEAQ (reference sequence). This CDR3 comprises 12 residues.

The rearrangement uses TRBV5-1 and TRBJ1-4, with 9 bases aligning to TRBD1. The germline V gene has CDR1 SGHRS and CDR2 YFSETQ. Trimming removed 4 bases from V and 5 bases from J; junction bases left unmatched: 6. The CDR3 runs 15 residues. The DNA of the CDR3 is TGCGCCAGCAGCGCAACCGGGACAGGGAATGAAAAACTGTTTTTT. It specifies CASSATGTGNEKLFF.

The chain links TRBV7-3 to TRBJ2-1; 8 bases map to TRBD2. V trimming: 2 bases; J trimming: 4 bases; junction bases outside the gene matches: 7. CDR1 SGHTA and CDR2 FQGTGA come from the germline V gene. This CDR3 region has 16 residues. The CDR3 DNA reads as TGTGCCAGCAGCTTAGGTGGTAGCGGGGTGTACAATGAGCAGTTCTTC. Translating gives CASSLGGSGVYNEQFF.

The chain has TRBV28 and TRBJ2-7, with 7 positions matching TRBD2. Germline V gene sequence: CDR1 MDHEN, CDR2 SYDVKM. CDR3 length: 14 amino acids. With V trimmed by 6 bases and J by 1 base, 6 bases remained unmatched. The CDR3 bases are TGTGCCAGCAGGAGGAGCGGGATATCCTACGAGCAGTACTTC. Translation gives CASRRSGISYEQYF.